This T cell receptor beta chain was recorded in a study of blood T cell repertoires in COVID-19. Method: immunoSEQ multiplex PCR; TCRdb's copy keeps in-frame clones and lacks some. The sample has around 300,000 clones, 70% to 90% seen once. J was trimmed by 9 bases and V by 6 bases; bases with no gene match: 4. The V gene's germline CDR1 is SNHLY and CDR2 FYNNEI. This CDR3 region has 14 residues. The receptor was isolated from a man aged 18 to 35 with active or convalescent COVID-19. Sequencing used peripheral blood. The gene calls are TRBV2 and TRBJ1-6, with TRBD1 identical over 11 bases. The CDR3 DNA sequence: TGTGCCAGCAGGGGACAGGGGGGTACTTCACCCCTCCACTTT. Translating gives CASRGQGGTSPLHF. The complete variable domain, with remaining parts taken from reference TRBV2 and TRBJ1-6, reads EPEVTQTPSHQVTQMGQEVILRCVPISNHLYFYWYRQILGQKVEFLVSFYNNEISEKSEIFDDQFSVERPDGSNFTLKIRSTKLEDSAMYFCASRGQGGTSPLHFGNGTRLTVT.